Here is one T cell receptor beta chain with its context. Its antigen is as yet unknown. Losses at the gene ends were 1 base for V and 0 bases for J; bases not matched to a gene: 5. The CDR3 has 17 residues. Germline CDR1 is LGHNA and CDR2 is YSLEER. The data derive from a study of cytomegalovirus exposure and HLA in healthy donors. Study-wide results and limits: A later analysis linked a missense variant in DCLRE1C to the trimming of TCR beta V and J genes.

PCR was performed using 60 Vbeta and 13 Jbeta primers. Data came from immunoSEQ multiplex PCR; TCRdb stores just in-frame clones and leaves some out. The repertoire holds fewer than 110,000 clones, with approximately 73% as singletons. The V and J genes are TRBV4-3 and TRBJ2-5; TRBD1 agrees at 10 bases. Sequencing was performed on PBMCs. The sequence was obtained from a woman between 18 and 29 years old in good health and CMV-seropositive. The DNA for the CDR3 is TGCGCCAGCAGCCAAGCTGGGACAGGGGTGTACCAAGAGACCCAGTACTTC. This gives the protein CASSQAGTGVYQETQYF.